The clone carrying this T cell receptor (beta chain) came up once. This specimen belongs to a study of blood T cell repertoires in COVID-19. For the study at large: T cells, B-cell-depleted T cells, or PBMCs supplied cDNA or gDNA.

The study counted Cohort 3 donors as recovered given two negative PCRs, clearance, or symptom resolution. Produced via immunoSEQ multiplex PCR; TCRdb's table is partial and in-frame only. Counted here are some 190,000 clones, about 81% occurring once; the ten biggest clones make up approximately 3%. The ends lost 1 base at V and 5 bases at J; junction bases unmatched: 8. This CDR3 contains 15 residues. Germline lookup yields CDR1 SGHNT and CDR2 YYREEE (reference sequence). The sample consisted of PBMCs or T cells enriched from blood (not recorded which). The receptor was derived from a woman younger than 45 who had recovered from COVID-19. The rearrangement links TRBV5-4 to TRBJ2-5; 7 bases align to TRBD2. For the CDR3, the DNA is TGTGCCAGCAGCTTGTCGGGGGGAGGGATGGAGACCCAGTACTTC. Translation gives CASSLSGGGMETQYF.